Sequencing of this T cell receptor beta chain was carried out in a study of blood T cell repertoires in COVID-19. Overall study: In each case, the material was cDNA or gDNA derived from T cells, B-cell-depleted T cells, or PBMCs.

In germline, CDR1 is MDHEN, CDR2 SYDVKM. There are 15 residues in the CDR3. The V and J ends lost 2 bases and 1 base, in that order; junction bases with no gene match: 3. In the original workflow: How many nucleated cells were present was estimated from reference gene primer amplification. Repertoires were generated with immunoSEQ multiplex PCR, while TCRdb's copy carries only in-frame clones and drops some. V and J calls and clone size come straight from that table; D and trimming were deduced from the DNA. The repertoire holds 250,000 or so clones, with about 83% as singletons. Sequencing was carried out using peripheral blood. The origin of this receptor is a human donor in a cohort sampled during active COVID-19. This chain links TRBV28 with TRBJ1-1; TRBD1 matches 8 bases. The CDR3 loop is CASSLGGTGNTEAFF. The CDR3 DNA is TGTGCCAGCAGTTTAGGTGGGACAGGGAACACTGAAGCTTTCTTT.